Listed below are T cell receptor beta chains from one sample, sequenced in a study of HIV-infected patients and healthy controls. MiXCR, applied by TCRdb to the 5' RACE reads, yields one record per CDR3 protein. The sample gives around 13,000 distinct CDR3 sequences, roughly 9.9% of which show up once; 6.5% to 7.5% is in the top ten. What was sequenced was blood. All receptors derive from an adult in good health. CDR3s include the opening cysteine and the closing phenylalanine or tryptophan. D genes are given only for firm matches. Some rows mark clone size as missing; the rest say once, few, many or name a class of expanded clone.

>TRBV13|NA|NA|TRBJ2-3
CASSLVGATTDTQYF
TGTGCCAGCAGCTTAGTAGGGGCAACCACAGATACGCAGTATTTT
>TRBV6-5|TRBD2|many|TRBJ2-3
CASSMTSWARADTQYF
TGTGCCAGCAGTATGACTAGCTGGGCACGGGCAGATACGCAGTATTTT
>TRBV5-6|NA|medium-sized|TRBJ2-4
CASSPATEGIQYF
TGTGCCAGCAGCCCCGCCACGGAGGGCATTCAGTACTTC
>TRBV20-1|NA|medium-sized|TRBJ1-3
CSARLGGSGNTIYF
TGCAGTGCCAGGTTGGGAGGCTCTGGAAACACCATATATTTT
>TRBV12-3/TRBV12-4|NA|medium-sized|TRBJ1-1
CASSLSFVEAFF
TGTGCCAGCAGTTTGTCTTTTGTGGAAGCTTTCTTT
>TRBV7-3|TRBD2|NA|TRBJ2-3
CASSHLAGSTDTQYF
TGTGCCAGCAGCCACTTAGCGGGTAGCACAGATACGCAGTATTTT
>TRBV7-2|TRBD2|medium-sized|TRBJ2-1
CASSLVGLAGGLNEQFF
TGTGCCAGCAGCTTAGTTGGGCTAGCGGGGGGGCTCAATGAGCAGTTCTTC
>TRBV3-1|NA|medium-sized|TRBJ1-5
CASSQGGNQPQHF
TGTGCCAGCAGCCAAGGAGGGAATCAGCCCCAGCATTTT
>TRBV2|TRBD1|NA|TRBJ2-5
CASSGTGGLETQYF
TGTGCCAGCAGTGGGACAGGGGGCCTTGAGACCCAGTACTTC
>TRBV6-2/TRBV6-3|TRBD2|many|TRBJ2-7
CASSFTQRTSGNEQYF
TGTGCCAGCAGTTTCACCCAGCGGACTAGCGGAAACGAGCAGTACTTC
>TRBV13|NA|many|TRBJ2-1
CASSLVSSSYNEQFF
TGTGCCAGCAGCTTAGTGTCGAGCTCCTACAATGAGCAGTTCTTC
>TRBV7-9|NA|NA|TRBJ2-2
CASSSAGPSAPGANTGELFF
TGTGCCAGCAGCTCTGCTGGGCCATCCGCCCCAGGCGCGAACACCGGGGAGCTGTTTTTT
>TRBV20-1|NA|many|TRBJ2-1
CSARAGTYNEQFF
TGCAGTGCTAGGGCGGGAACCTACAATGAGCAGTTCTTC
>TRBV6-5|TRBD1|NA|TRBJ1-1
CASSLQGATEAFF
TGTGCCAGCAGCCTACAGGGGGCTACTGAAGCTTTCTTT
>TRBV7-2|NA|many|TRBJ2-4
CASSKDAAKNIQYF
TGTGCCAGCAGCAAAGATGCGGCCAAAAACATTCAGTACTTC
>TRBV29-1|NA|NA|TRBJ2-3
CSVEVGATDTQYF
TGCAGCGTTGAGGTGGGGGCCACAGATACGCAGTATTTT
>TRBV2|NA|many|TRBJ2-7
CASSAWGQGREQYF
TGTGCCAGCAGTGCTTGGGGCCAGGGGCGCGAGCAGTACTTC
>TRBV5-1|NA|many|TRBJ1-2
CASSPLGNYGYTF
TGCGCCAGCAGCCCTCTAGGAAACTATGGCTACACCTTC
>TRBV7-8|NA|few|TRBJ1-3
CASKQITGNTIYF
TGTGCCAGCAAACAGATAACTGGAAACACCATATATTTT
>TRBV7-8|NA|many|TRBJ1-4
CASSSKQASREKLFF
TGTGCCAGCAGCTCCAAACAGGCGAGTCGTGAAAAACTGTTTTTT
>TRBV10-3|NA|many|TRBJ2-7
CAISGQAGAYEQYF
TGTGCCATCAGTGGACAGGCGGGGGCCTACGAGCAGTACTTC
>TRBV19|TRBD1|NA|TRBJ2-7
CASSATGTGTREQYF
TGTGCCAGTAGTGCAACCGGGACAGGGACTCGCGAGCAGTACTTC
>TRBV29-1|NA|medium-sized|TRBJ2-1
CGYDQNEQFF
TGCGGATACGACCAGAATGAGCAGTTCTTC